A selection of T cell receptor beta chains follows, all from one sample in a study of CXCR3-negative and CXCR3-positive naive CD8 T cells. Reprocessing the 5' RACE reads, TCRdb reports a single entry for every CDR3 protein and omits DNA. The sample has approximately 62,000 distinct CDR3 sequences. Sequencing was carried out using naive CXCR3- CD8+ T cells from blood. Source of these receptors: a human donor in good health. Some clones in this sample may be carry-over from other donors' samples. CDR3s include the opening cysteine and the closing phenylalanine or tryptophan. The order of the fields is clone size, CDR3 length, J gene, V gene, CDR3 protein. Clone size is given for some rows only: seen once, a few or many times, or a class if the clone is expanded.

abundance: -; len: 14; j_gene: TRBJ2-3; v_gene: TRBV28; CDR3aa: CASSPRTGSDTQYF
abundance: -; len: 14; j_gene: TRBJ2-5; v_gene: TRBV7-9; CDR3aa: CASRPDSSQETQYF
abundance: -; len: 16; j_gene: TRBJ2-7; v_gene: TRBV7-2; CDR3aa: CASSIPGPGGNVEQYF
abundance: -; len: 15; j_gene: TRBJ1-1; v_gene: TRBV21-1; CDR3aa: CASSKVGYMNTEAFF
abundance: -; len: 13; j_gene: TRBJ1-1; v_gene: TRBV29-1; CDR3aa: CSGTGQSNTEAFF
abundance: -; len: 14; j_gene: TRBJ2-3; v_gene: TRBV12-3/TRBV12-4; CDR3aa: CASSLDFSLDTQYF
abundance: -; len: 14; j_gene: TRBJ2-5; v_gene: TRBV12-3/TRBV12-4; CDR3aa: CASSLSGQQETQYF
abundance: -; len: 14; j_gene: TRBJ1-1; v_gene: TRBV7-8; CDR3aa: CASSHGDTNTEAFF
abundance: -; len: 14; j_gene: TRBJ1-2; v_gene: TRBV20-1; CDR3aa: CSGLTVTTNYGYTF
abundance: -; len: 17; j_gene: TRBJ2-1; v_gene: TRBV29-1; CDR3aa: CSVDLAGSLSSYNEQFF
abundance: -; len: 16; j_gene: TRBJ1-1; v_gene: TRBV12-3/TRBV12-4; CDR3aa: CASLTTLIFVNTEAFF
abundance: -; len: 15; j_gene: TRBJ2-3; v_gene: TRBV6-6; CDR3aa: CASSWQGSSTDTQYF
abundance: -; len: 18; j_gene: TRBJ2-5; v_gene: TRBV29-1; CDR3aa: CSVDGLAGGPSRQETQYF
abundance: -; len: 13; j_gene: TRBJ2-3; v_gene: TRBV25-1; CDR3aa: CASSFGSGDTQYF
abundance: -; len: 12; j_gene: TRBJ1-5; v_gene: TRBV2; CDR3aa: CASSVLEQPQHF
abundance: -; len: 15; j_gene: TRBJ2-3; v_gene: TRBV4-3; CDR3aa: CASSSVDRGTDTQYF
abundance: -; len: 13; j_gene: TRBJ1-1; v_gene: TRBV29-1; CDR3aa: CSSQGGLDTEAFF
abundance: -; len: 12; j_gene: TRBJ1-2; v_gene: TRBV20-1; CDR3aa: CSARVGPYGYTF
abundance: -; len: 16; j_gene: TRBJ1-6; v_gene: TRBV27; CDR3aa: CASSPILSSYNSPLHF
abundance: -; len: 16; j_gene: TRBJ1-1; v_gene: TRBV6-2/TRBV6-3; CDR3aa: CASRVDRGALNTEAFF
abundance: -; len: 15; j_gene: TRBJ2-1; v_gene: TRBV10-2; CDR3aa: CASSEDLAPYNEQFF
abundance: -; len: 14; j_gene: TRBJ2-7; v_gene: TRBV4-3; CDR3aa: CASSLGTGQGEQYF
abundance: -; len: 14; j_gene: TRBJ2-7; v_gene: TRBV5-1; CDR3aa: CASSLRDKAYEQYF
abundance: -; len: 19; j_gene: TRBJ1-5; v_gene: TRBV23-1; CDR3aa: CASSQQEGQGCNSNQPQHF
abundance: -; len: 13; j_gene: TRBJ2-3; v_gene: TRBV7-2; CDR3aa: CASSKPTTDTQYF
abundance: -; len: 14; j_gene: TRBJ2-1; v_gene: TRBV29-1; CDR3aa: CSVGGTGVDNEQFF
abundance: -; len: 18; j_gene: TRBJ2-6; v_gene: TRBV12-3/TRBV12-4; CDR3aa: CASSPEGQGTSGANVLTF
abundance: -; len: 15; j_gene: TRBJ2-3; v_gene: TRBV29-1; CDR3aa: CSVVGDERGIDTQYF
abundance: -; len: 15; j_gene: TRBJ2-1; v_gene: TRBV5-1; CDR3aa: CASRVGTGEWYEQFF
abundance: -; len: 19; j_gene: TRBJ2-1; v_gene: TRBV7-2; CDR3aa: CASSLEGLAGGPPYNEQFF
abundance: -; len: 15; j_gene: TRBJ1-6; v_gene: TRBV12-3/TRBV12-4; CDR3aa: CASSPAGPGNSPLHF
abundance: -; len: 14; j_gene: TRBJ2-5; v_gene: TRBV7-2; CDR3aa: CASSPRTEKETQYF
abundance: -; len: 18; j_gene: TRBJ2-2; v_gene: TRBV5-1; CDR3aa: CASSLAVGDSSNTGELFF
abundance: -; len: 13; j_gene: TRBJ2-2; v_gene: TRBV20-1; CDR3aa: CSARDTKTGELFF
abundance: -; len: 15; j_gene: TRBJ2-1; v_gene: TRBV6-5; CDR3aa: CASSHRGPLYNEQFF
abundance: -; len: 12; j_gene: TRBJ2-7; v_gene: TRBV5-1; CDR3aa: CASSLEREEQYF
abundance: -; len: 16; j_gene: TRBJ2-5; v_gene: TRBV28; CDR3aa: CASRPGLQGYRETQYF
abundance: medium-sized; len: 14; j_gene: TRBJ2-1; v_gene: TRBV29-1; CDR3aa: CSVVMREGRNEQFF
abundance: -; len: 14; j_gene: TRBJ2-5; v_gene: TRBV21-1; CDR3aa: CASSNRTGGETQYF
abundance: -; len: 11; j_gene: TRBJ1-2; v_gene: TRBV29-1; CDR3aa: CSAIQGSGYTF
abundance: -; len: 15; j_gene: TRBJ1-2; v_gene: TRBV12-3/TRBV12-4; CDR3aa: CASSHGRGENYGYTF
abundance: -; len: 14; j_gene: TRBJ2-7; v_gene: TRBV7-9; CDR3aa: CASRPPAGGLEQYF
abundance: -; len: 14; j_gene: TRBJ2-4; v_gene: TRBV14; CDR3aa: CASSHDLAKNIQYF
abundance: -; len: 12; j_gene: TRBJ2-1; v_gene: TRBV29-1; CDR3aa: CSVPAREGEQFF
abundance: -; len: 17; j_gene: TRBJ1-5; v_gene: TRBV10-3; CDR3aa: CAISESSISGSGQPQHF
abundance: -; len: 15; j_gene: TRBJ2-1; v_gene: TRBV2; CDR3aa: CASSDPGSSYNEQFF
abundance: -; len: 13; j_gene: TRBJ1-5; v_gene: TRBV29-1; CDR3aa: CSALTGVNQPQHF
abundance: -; len: 17; j_gene: TRBJ2-7; v_gene: TRBV7-2; CDR3aa: CASSSLTVAGEPYEQYF
abundance: medium-sized; len: 16; j_gene: TRBJ2-1; v_gene: TRBV15; CDR3aa: CATSRERTGGLDEQFF
abundance: -; len: 18; j_gene: TRBJ2-1; v_gene: TRBV12-3/TRBV12-4; CDR3aa: CASSFFLAGGPSYNEQFF
abundance: -; len: 16; j_gene: TRBJ1-5; v_gene: TRBV12-3/TRBV12-4; CDR3aa: CASSPEGQGNNQPQHF
abundance: -; len: 15; j_gene: TRBJ2-3; v_gene: TRBV28; CDR3aa: CASSFRREATDTQYF
abundance: -; len: 16; j_gene: TRBJ1-1; v_gene: TRBV6-6; CDR3aa: CASSYSPVWVNTEAFF